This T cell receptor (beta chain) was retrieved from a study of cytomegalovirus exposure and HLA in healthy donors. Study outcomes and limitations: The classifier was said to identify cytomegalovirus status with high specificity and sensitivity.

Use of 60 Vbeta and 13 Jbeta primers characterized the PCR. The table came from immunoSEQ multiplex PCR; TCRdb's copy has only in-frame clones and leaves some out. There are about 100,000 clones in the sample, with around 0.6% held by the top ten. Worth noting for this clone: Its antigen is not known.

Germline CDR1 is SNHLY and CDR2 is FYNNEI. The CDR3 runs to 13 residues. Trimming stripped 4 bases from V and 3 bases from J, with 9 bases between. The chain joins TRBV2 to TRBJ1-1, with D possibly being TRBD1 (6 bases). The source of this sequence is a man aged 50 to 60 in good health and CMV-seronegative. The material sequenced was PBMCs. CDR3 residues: CASSAKGDTEAFF. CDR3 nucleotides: TGTGCCAGCAGTGCAAAGGGGGACACTGAAGCTTTCTTT.